Listed below are T cell receptor beta chains from one sample, sequenced in a study of shared clonotypes between healthy human individuals. The protocol was immunoSEQ multiplex PCR, while the TCRdb copy is restricted to in-frame clones and leaves out a portion. This sample has approximately 510,000 clones, with more than 65% found just once. The material sequenced was PBMCs. Receptor source: a middle-aged woman in good health. Some clones in this sample may be carry-over from other donors' samples. The CDR3 runs from the conserved cysteine through the conserved F or W.

TRBV7-9,13,TRBJ2-3,CASSLDPTNTQYF
TRBV30,13,TRBJ1-1,CAWRRGTGIQAFF
TRBV7-2,16,TRBJ2-1,CASSFASGSSYNEQFF
TRBV6-4,17,TRBJ2-2,CASSDDPRGTNTGELFF
TRBV9,15,TRBJ2-3,CASSVGVSARDTQYF
TRBV7-2,15,TRBJ2-3,CASSPWLGGTDTQYF
TRBV7-2,17,TRBJ2-3,CASSLGSGRGGTDTQYF
TRBV5-6,14,TRBJ2-2,CASSPPGRVRELFF
TRBV28,14,TRBJ1-2,CASRRGSSGGGYTF
TRBV2,13,TRBJ2-7,CASSEARAGEQYF
TRBV30,12,TRBJ1-1,CAWKRGGTEAFF
TRBV5-7,15,TRBJ2-7,CASSTGTSGIYEQYF
TRBV28,15,TRBJ2-5,CASSLRQTRSETQYF
TRBV7-2,15,TRBJ2-3,CASSFSGSLADTQYF
TRBV15,18,TRBJ2-7,CATSRDLGTSGTRYEQYF
TRBV7-9,13,TRBJ2-7,CASSRAGNYEQYF
TRBV29-1,14,TRBJ1-2,CSVEDGTGGYGYTF
TRBV5-1,14,TRBJ2-5,CASSLVPDQETQYF
TRBV7-2,15,TRBJ2-2,CASSLGSGYTGELFF
TRBV5-6,14,TRBJ2-7,CASSTGTGMGLGFF
TRBV9,14,TRBJ2-3,CASSVRQFFDTQYF
TRBV27,13,TRBJ2-1,CASASGKIDEQFF
TRBV5-8,15,TRBJ2-1,CASSGRAGGYNEQFF
TRBV11-3,13,TRBJ1-3,CASSPPGGNTIYF
TRBV7-8,13,TRBJ1-1,CASRTDLNTEAFF
TRBV7-3,13,TRBJ2-3,CASSPPGEDTQYF
TRBV11-2,15,TRBJ2-5,CASSLDGLAQETQYF
TRBV6-6,13,TRBJ1-1,CASSTGLNTEAFF
TRBV19,14,TRBJ2-3,CASTQSPGTDTQYF
TRBV28,12,TRBJ1-4,CAAGGGLEKLFF
TRBV15,13,TRBJ1-4,CATSRDVREKLFF
TRBV29-1,12,TRBJ1-2,CSVELRGYGYTF
TRBV5-1,15,TRBJ2-2,CASSFEAANTGELFF
TRBV21-1,15,TRBJ2-2,CASSHWDDNTGELFF
TRBV5-5,16,TRBJ2-7,CASSLESWTSSYEQYF
TRBV19,15,TRBJ1-2,CASSIGQGYNYGYTF
TRBV28,15,TRBJ2-3,CASSSAGAAFDTQYF
TRBV11-2,15,TRBJ2-2,CASSFAGGGTGELFF
TRBV4-2,16,TRBJ2-7,CASSQDIGSGAYEQYF
TRBV7-2,15,TRBJ2-7,CASSLSSTRNYEQYF
TRBV9,16,TRBJ2-5,CASSPPGLAGSKTQYF
TRBV28,15,TRBJ1-5,CASSRHGSVGQPQHF
TRBV2,13,TRBJ2-1,CASSAYAYNEQFF
TRBV28,12,TRBJ2-7,CASSPGRRGQYF
TRBV19,14,TRBJ2-7,CASSIRQGTYEQYF